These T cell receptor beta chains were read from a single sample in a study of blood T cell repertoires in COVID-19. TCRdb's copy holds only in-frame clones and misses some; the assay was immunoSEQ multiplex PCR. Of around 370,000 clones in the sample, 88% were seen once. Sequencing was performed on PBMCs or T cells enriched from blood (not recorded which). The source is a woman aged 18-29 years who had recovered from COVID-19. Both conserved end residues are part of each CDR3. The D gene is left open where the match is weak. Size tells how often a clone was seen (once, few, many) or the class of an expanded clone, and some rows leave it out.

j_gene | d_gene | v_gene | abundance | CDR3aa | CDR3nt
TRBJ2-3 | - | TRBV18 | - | CASSPLSSTDTQYF | TGTGCCAGCTCACCTCTCTCCAGCACAGATACGCAGTATTTT
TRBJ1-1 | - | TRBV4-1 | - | CASSSGQNTEAFF | TGCGCCAGCAGCTCCGGACAGAACACTGAAGCTTTCTTT
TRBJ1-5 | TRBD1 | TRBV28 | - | CASSSGGQGSNQPQHF | TGTGCCAGCAGTTCCGGGGGACAGGGTAGCAATCAGCCCCAGCATTTT
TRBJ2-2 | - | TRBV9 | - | CASSPGPGELFF | TGTGCCAGCAGCCCTGGGCCCGGGGAGCTGTTTTTT
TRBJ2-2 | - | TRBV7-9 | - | CASSARNTGELFF | TGTGCCAGCAGCGCTAGAAACACCGGGGAGCTGTTTTTT
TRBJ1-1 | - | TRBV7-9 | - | CASSLEAAVTTRGFF | TGTGCCAGCAGCTTAGAGGCTGCGGTGACGACCAGGGGCTTCTTT
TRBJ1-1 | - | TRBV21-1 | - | CASSKVRTVAFF | TGTGCCAGCAGCAAAGTTAGGACAGTCGCTTTCTTT
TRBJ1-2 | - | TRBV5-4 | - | CASSPDRNYGYTF | TGTGCCAGCAGCCCCGACAGGAACTATGGCTACACCTTC
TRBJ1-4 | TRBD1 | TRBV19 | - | CASSRQGPREKLFF | TGTGCCAGTAGTAGACAGGGGCCGAGGGAAAAACTGTTTTTT
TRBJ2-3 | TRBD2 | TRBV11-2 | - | CASSVSGGRLDTQYF | TGTGCCAGCAGCGTAAGCGGGGGGCGGTTGGATACGCAGTATTTT
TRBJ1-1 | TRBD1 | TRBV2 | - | CASSLDRAVKAFF | TGTGCCAGCAGTTTAGACAGGGCAGTGAAGGCTTTCTTT
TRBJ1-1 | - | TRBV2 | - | CASSEGTTFEAFF | TGTGCCAGCAGTGAAGGGACAACCTTTGAAGCTTTCTTT
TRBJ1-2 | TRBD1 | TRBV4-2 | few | CASSQDWRDRVNGYTF | TGTGCCAGCAGCCAAGATTGGCGGGACAGGGTGAATGGCTACACCTTC
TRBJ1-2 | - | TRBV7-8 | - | CASTGGTRNYGYTF | TGTGCCAGCACCGGCGGAACAAGGAACTATGGCTACACCTTC
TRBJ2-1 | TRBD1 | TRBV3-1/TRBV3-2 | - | CATTGTGGNEQFF | TGTGCCACTACCGGGACAGGGGGCAATGAGCAGTTCTTC
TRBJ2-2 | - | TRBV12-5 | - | CASGLAGSGELFF | TGTGCTAGTGGTTTGGCAGGGTCCGGGGAGCTGTTTTTT
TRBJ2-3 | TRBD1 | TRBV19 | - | CASKGTGGQSTDTQYF | TGTGCCAGTAAAGGGACAGGGGGTCAGAGCACAGATACGCAGTATTTT
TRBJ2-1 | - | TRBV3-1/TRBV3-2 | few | CASSQESWASSYNEQFF | TGTGCCAGCAGCCAAGAGAGCTGGGCCAGCTCCTACAATGAGCAGTTCTTC
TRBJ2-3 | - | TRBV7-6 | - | CASSLATGATSTDTQYF | TGTGCCAGCAGCTTAGCCACAGGAGCCACTAGCACAGATACGCAGTATTTT
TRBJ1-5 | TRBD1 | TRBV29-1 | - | CSVGTGGRNQPQHF | TGCAGCGTAGGAACAGGGGGCCGCAATCAGCCCCAGCATTTT
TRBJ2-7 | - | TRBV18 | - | CASSLLPGYEQYF | TGTGCCAGCTCACTATTGCCAGGTTACGAGCAGTACTTC
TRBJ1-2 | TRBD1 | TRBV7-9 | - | CASSNLGTGAGDGYTF | TGTGCCAGCAGCAATCTGGGGACAGGGGCTGGGGACGGCTACACCTTC
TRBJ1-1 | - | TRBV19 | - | CASSLPQAVGQGNTEAFF | TGTGCCAGTAGTCTACCTCAGGCCGTCGGGCAGGGGAATACTGAAGCTTTCTTT
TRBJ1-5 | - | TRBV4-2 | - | CASSHGKGVDYSNQPQHF | TGTGCCAGCAGCCACGGAAAGGGGGTAGACTATAGCAATCAGCCCCAGCATTTT
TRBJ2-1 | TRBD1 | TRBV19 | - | CASTPTGANYNEQFF | TGTGCCAGTACCCCTACAGGGGCTAACTACAATGAGCAGTTCTTC
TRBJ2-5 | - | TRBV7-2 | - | CASSLSRYQETQYF | TGTGCCAGCAGCTTATCCCGGTACCAAGAGACCCAGTACTTC
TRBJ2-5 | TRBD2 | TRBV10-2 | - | CASSEEAGGVKETQYF | TGCGCCAGCAGTGAAGAAGCGGGGGGCGTTAAAGAGACCCAGTACTTC
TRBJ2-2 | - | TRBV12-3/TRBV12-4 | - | CASSPRGTGELFF | TGTGCCAGCAGTCCCCGGGGGACCGGGGAGCTGTTTTTT
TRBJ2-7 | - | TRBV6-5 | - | CASRPPGGALYEQYF | TGTGCCAGCAGGCCTCCAGGCGGGGCCCTCTACGAGCAGTACTTC
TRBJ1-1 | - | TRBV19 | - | CASRTKALLGNTEAFF | TGTGCCAGTAGGACAAAGGCCTTGCTTGGGAACACTGAAGCTTTCTTT
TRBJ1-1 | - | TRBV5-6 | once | CASSRGRGDTEAFF | TGTGCCAGCAGCCGGGGGAGAGGGGACACTGAAGCTTTCTTT
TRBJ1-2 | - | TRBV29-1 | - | CSVDSRGGPYGYTF | TGCAGCGTTGATTCCAGGGGCGGCCCCTATGGCTACACCTTC
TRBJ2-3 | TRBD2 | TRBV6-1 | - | CASSVWISGATDTQYF | TGTGCCAGCAGTGTGTGGATTAGCGGGGCCACAGATACGCAGTATTTT
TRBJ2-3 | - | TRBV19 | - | CASSIEGITDTQYF | TGTGCCAGTAGTATTGAGGGAATCACAGATACGCAGTATTTT
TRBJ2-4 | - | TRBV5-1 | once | CASSLETGSKNIQYF | TGCGCCAGCAGCTTAGAGACGGGATCCAAAAACATTCAGTACTTC
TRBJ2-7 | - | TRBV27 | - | CASSLSGRGYEQYF | TGTGCCAGCAGTTTATCAGGGCGGGGCTACGAGCAGTACTTC
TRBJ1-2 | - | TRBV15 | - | CATSTHQNFNYGYTF | TGTGCCACCAGCACACACCAGAATTTTAACTATGGCTACACCTTC
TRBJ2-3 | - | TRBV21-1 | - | CASSPRDTDTQYF | TGTGCCAGCAGCCCCCGGGACACAGATACGCAGTATTTT
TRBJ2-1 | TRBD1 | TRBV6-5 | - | CASSTQGNEQFF | TGTGCCAGCAGTACACAGGGGAATGAGCAGTTCTTC
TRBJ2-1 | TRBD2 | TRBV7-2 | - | CASSPTSGSPLEQFF | TGTGCCAGCAGCCCAACTAGCGGGAGCCCGTTGGAGCAGTTCTTC
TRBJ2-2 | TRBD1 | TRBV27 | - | CASSFEPPGQGNTGELFF | TGTGCCAGCAGTTTCGAACCTCCGGGACAGGGTAACACCGGGGAGCTGTTTTTT
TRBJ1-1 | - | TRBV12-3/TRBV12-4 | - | CASSTWANTEAFF | TGTGCCAGCAGTACTTGGGCGAACACTGAAGCTTTCTTT
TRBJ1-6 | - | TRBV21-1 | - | CASSKLSDASSYNSPLHF | TGTGCCAGCAGCAAACTGTCGGATGCTAGCTCCTATAATTCACCCCTCCACTTT
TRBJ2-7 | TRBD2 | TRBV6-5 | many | CASSYAGEGSHEQYF | TGTGCCAGCAGTTACGCGGGGGAGGGATCCCACGAGCAGTACTTC
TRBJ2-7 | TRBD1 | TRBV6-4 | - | CASSDAGTDSYEQYF | TGTGCCAGCAGTGACGCCGGGACAGACTCCTACGAGCAGTACTTC